Shown below are 10 T cell receptor beta chains from a single sample sequenced in a study of blood T cell repertoires in COVID-19. Only in-frame clones appear in the TCRdb table, and some are missing; sequencing was by immunoSEQ multiplex PCR. The table lists under 50,000 clones, 80% to 90% of them singletons. Sequenced material: peripheral blood. All receptors derive from a human donor in a cohort sampled during active COVID-19.

The chain is built from TRBV7-2 and TRBJ2-3; 12 nucleotides line up with TRBD2. The V gene end was trimmed by 4 bases and the J gene end by 7 bases; junction bases not matched to a gene: 9. The CDR3 runs 16 residues. The germline V gene has CDR1 SGHTA and CDR2 FQGNSA. CDR3 nucleotides: TGTGCCAGCAGCTCCCCGACTAGCGGGGGAGTCCATACGCAGTATTTT. Its protein is CASSSPTSGGVHTQYF.

The gene calls are TRBV7-9 and TRBJ2-7, with a weak D call TRBD1 (6 bases). Germline V gene data show CDR1 as SEHNR and CDR2 as FQNEAQ (reference sequence). This CDR3 is 14 amino acids long. The V end lost 5 bases, the J end lost 2 bases, and 13 bases lay between the germline ends. CDR3 in DNA: TGTGCCAGCAGCACGTCGGGACAAGCCTACGAGCAGTACTTC. This gives the protein CASSTSGQAYEQYF.

The V and J genes are TRBV27 and TRBJ2-3; TRBD1 might be the D (5 bases). The V gene's germline CDR1 is MNHEY and CDR2 SMNVEV (reference sequence). Trimming removed 6 bases at V and 1 base at J, with 11 bases between. This CDR3 is built from 14 residues. The CDR3: CASRKLTGTDTQYF. The CDR3 DNA is TGTGCCAGCAGGAAGCTGACAGGCACAGATACGCAGTATTTT.

The genes are TRBV18 and TRBJ1-5; TRBD1 agrees at 8 bases. Germline trimming cut 3 bases from V and 4 bases from J; bases unmatched to any gene: 2. Germline-derived CDR1 and CDR2 are KGHSH and LQKENI. The CDR3 consists of 14 residues. The CDR3, as DNA: TGTGCCAGCTCACCGACAGGGGCAAATCAGCCCCAGCATTTT. As protein: CASSPTGANQPQHF.

The V and J genes are TRBV18 and TRBJ2-1; TRBD1 is a possible D gene (6 bases). V lost 6 bases and J lost 0, with 15 bases in between. From germline, CDR1 is KGHSH and CDR2 LQKENI. The CDR3 covers 16 residues. Written as DNA, the CDR3 is TGTGCCAGCTCCCCCCCACAGGGCCTCTCCTACAATGAGCAGTTCTTC. It translates to CASSPPQGLSYNEQFF.

The chain carries TRBV4-2 and TRBJ2-2, with TRBD2 as a possible D gene (6 bases). With 4 bases removed from V and 7 bases from J, the gap between germline ends came to 19 bases. Germline values: CDR1 LGHNA, CDR2 YNFKEQ. The CDR3 sequence is 16 residues long. The DNA of the CDR3 is TGTGCCAGCAGCCCCGGGGCGGGGCCTCTCGGCGGGGAGCTGTTTTTT. Amino acids: CASSPGAGPLGGELFF.

The genes are TRBV27 and TRBJ2-3; D might be TRBD1 (6 bases). The germline V and J ends were trimmed by 5 bases and 3 bases, with 12 bases remaining between them. This CDR3 spans 14 amino acids. Germline V gene data show CDR1 as MNHEY and CDR2 as SMNVEV (reference sequence). CDR3 region: CASSEQGRTDTQYF. The CDR3 nucleotides read TGTGCCAGCAGTGAACAGGGCAGGACAGATACGCAGTATTTT.

This clone was seen only once. CDR3: CASSVGSSGNTIYF. DNA for the CDR3: TGCGCCAGCAGCGTCGGGAGTTCTGGAAACACCATATATTTT. The chain links TRBV5-1 to TRBJ1-3; D unresolved. CDR1 is SGHRS, CDR2 YFSETQ, per germline. CDR3 length equals 14 residues. The V gene lost 4 bases and the J gene lost 1 base, with 9 bases spanning the gap.

This chain connects TRBV6-5 to TRBJ1-5; 11 bases line up with TRBD1. Unmatched junction bases numbered 2, after V lost 4 bases and J lost 3 bases. The CDR3 is 15 residues long. Germline CDR1 is MNHEY and CDR2 is SVGAGI. This CDR3 reads CASSSGQGANQPQHF. CDR3 coding DNA: TGTGCCAGCAGTTCCGGACAGGGGGCCAATCAGCCCCAGCATTTT.

V usage is TRBV4-1 and J usage is TRBJ2-4, with 16 bases identical to TRBD2. Germline V gene sequence: CDR1 MGHRA, CDR2 YSYEKL. After removal of 4 bases from V and 1 base from J, the junction contained 4 bases not matched to a gene. The CDR3 is 18 residues long. In nucleotides, the CDR3 is TGCGCCAGCAGCCCGGGACTAGCGGGAGGGGTGGCCAAAAACATTCAGTACTTC. Protein product: CASSPGLAGGVAKNIQYF.